This passage covers 4 T cell receptor beta chains from one sample sequenced in a study of T cells in Graves' hyperthyroidism and ophthalmopathy (dated 2019 in TCRdb). The library was produced with multiplex PCR. Sequencing instrument: Illumina HiSeq 2000. TCR beta CDR3 regions were amplified from RNA transcripts. For the first round of RT-PCR on the TCR CDR3, the HTBI primer set was used together with the Qiagen OneStep RT-PCR kit. Clones were called with MiXCR by TCRdb after fastp trimmed the public reads at Q25, and only in-frame beta chains were retained. Rows are combined by CDR3 protein, so each entry shows the most common genes and DNA. Here the sample has hundreds of thousands of distinct CDR3 sequences; around 40% occur a single time. The ten largest clones represent less than 35% of the sample. Sequencing was done on a sample of blood. Source of these receptors: a woman in her forties with Graves' hyperthyroidism.

For this clonotype: A single base separates this from a much larger clone, so it may be a read error. J is TRBJ2-7 and V is TRBV7-2; a weak D match, TRBD2 (6 bases). CDR1 and CDR2 (germline): SGHTA, FQGNSA. CDR3 length: 14 amino acids. The DNA of the CDR3 is TGTGCCATCAGCCTCTCGGACGGGGACTGCGAGCAGTACTTC. Translating it yields CAISLSDGDCEQYF.

This clonotype is a singleton in its sample. Lacking the conserved final phenylalanine or tryptophan, this CDR3 likely reflects a read error. The V gene is TRBV11-1, the J gene TRBJ2-6; perhaps TRBD2 as D (6 bases). Trimming shortened V by 5 bases and J by 1 base, and 9 bases separated the two germline ends. The CDR3 runs 15 residues. The germline CDR1 and CDR2 sequences are SGHAT and FQDESV (reference sequence). The CDR3 spells CASSRRGSGANVLTP. The CDR3 nucleotides read TGTGCCAGCAGCCGCCGGGGGTCTGGGGCCAACGTCCTGACTCCA.

The chain links TRBV20-1 to TRBJ2-5; 8 bases are a match to TRBD1. The J call may be faulty, since TRBJ2-1 better matches the DNA end. The CDR3 sequence is 12 residues long. Germline V gene lookup returns CDR1 DFQATT and CDR2 SNEGSKA (reference sequence). DNA for the CDR3: TGCAGTGCTCTACCACAGGGGGACGAGCAGTTCTTC. It yields the protein CSALPQGDEQFF.

The rearrangement joins TRBV14 to TRBJ1-3; a possible D gene is TRBD1 (6 bases). This CDR3 comprises 15 residues. V shed 1 base and J shed 4 bases, with 11 bases lying between them. CDR1 is SGHDN, CDR2 FVKESK, per germline. The CDR3 loop is CASSQGGRTGNTIYF. The CDR3 nucleotides are TGTGCCAGCAGCCAAGGGGGGCGGACAGGAAACACCATATATTTT.